These 28 T cell receptor beta chains share one sample of origin, sequenced in a study of T cells in Graves' hyperthyroidism and ophthalmopathy. Amplified regions were TCR beta CDR3 sequences from RNA transcripts. An initial round of RT-PCR targeting the TCR CDR3 relied on the HTBI primer set. One entry per CDR3 protein, called by TCRdb with MiXCR from the multiplex PCR reads. The sample carries roughly 240,000 distinct CDR3 sequences, around 15% recorded once. Sequencing was carried out using blood. The receptors were sampled from a woman in her late teens or twenties with Graves' ophthalmopathy.

The sample holds many counts of this clonotype. The V call is TRBV3-1, the J call TRBJ2-5, with D perhaps TRBD2 (6 bases). The V gene's germline CDR1 is LGHDT and CDR2 YNNKEL (reference sequence). There are 14 residues in the CDR3. The V end lost 4 bases, the J end lost 4 bases, and 13 bases lay between the germline ends. In nucleotides, the CDR3 is TGTGCCAGCAGCCCACCGCGGGACCCAGAGACCCAGTACTTC. Its protein is CASSPPRDPETQYF.

This clonotype was observed at least ten times. The chain recombines TRBV2 with TRBJ1-2, with no clear D. This CDR3 comprises 17 residues. Germline assignment: CDR1 SNHLY and CDR2 FYNNEI. The V gene lost 2 bases and the J gene lost 1 base, with 17 bases spanning the gap. This CDR3 reads CASSESTTAGNNYGYTF. CDR3 DNA: TGTGCCAGCAGTGAATCCACTACGGCGGGTAATAACTATGGCTACACCTTC.

This chain uses TRBV28 with TRBJ2-5; 10 bases map to TRBD2. The junction had 6 bases not matched to a gene; V was cut back by 7 bases and J by 4 bases. The CDR3 is 14 residues long. Germline V gene data show CDR1 as MDHEN and CDR2 as SYDVKM. CDR3 nucleotides: TGTGCCAGCAAGTTAGCGGGAGGAATAGAGACCCAGTACTTC. Encoded protein: CASKLAGGIETQYF.

This clonotype was seen many times. The rearrangement uses TRBV5-1 and TRBJ2-2; D gene uncertain. The V end was cut by 0 bases, the J end by 1 base, with 4 bases between. The germline V gene encodes CDR1 SGHRS and CDR2 YFSETQ. The CDR3 runs to 14 residues. CDR3 DNA sequence: TGCGCCAGCAGCTTGGACGGGAACACCGGGGAGCTGTTTTTT. This sequence encodes CASSLDGNTGELFF.

The sample holds many counts of this clonotype. The chain carries TRBV6-2 or TRBV6-3 and TRBJ2-7; D ambiguous. The V gene lost 3 bases and the J gene lost 1 base, with 16 bases spanning the gap. This CDR3 has 16 residues. The germline V gene encodes CDR1 MNHEY and CDR2 SVGEGT. The CDR3 sequence is CASSYVRDAPSYEQYF. CDR3 nucleotides: TGTGCCAGCAGTTATGTTCGCGACGCCCCTTCCTACGAGCAGTACTTC.

This clonotype has a count of ten or more. This rearrangement joins TRBV9 to TRBJ2-1; 16 bases align to TRBD2. Germline CDR1 SGDLS, CDR2 YYNGEE. V lost 2 bases to trimming and J lost 7 bases; unmatched junction nucleotides: 6. The CDR3 totals 17 residues. The CDR3 sequence is CASSVGTSGGALNEQFF. The CDR3 DNA is TGTGCCAGCAGCGTGGGGACTAGCGGGGGGGCTTTAAATGAGCAGTTCTTC.

This clonotype has at least ten counts. CDR3 sequence (DNA): TGTGCCAGCAGTTTAGCGGTCAGGCCGGGGGTTCAGCCCCAGCATTTT. This gives the protein CASSLAVRPGVQPQHF. The chain has TRBV12-3 or TRBV12-4 and TRBJ1-5; the D gene is possibly TRBD1 (5 bases). V shed 0 bases and J shed 6 bases, with 15 bases lying between them. The CDR3 loop spans 16 amino acids.

This clonotype came up a few times. The chain combines TRBV11-3 with TRBJ2-2; the match to TRBD2 covers 9 bases. V was pared by 2 bases and J by 6 bases, with 4 bases of the junction left unmatched. This CDR3 is built from 15 residues. Germline CDR1 SGHNT, CDR2 YENEEA. The CDR3 region is CASSLTLAGAGELFF. DNA of the CDR3: TGTGCCAGCAGCTTAACGTTAGCGGGAGCCGGGGAGCTGTTTTTT.

Many counts were recorded for this clonotype. The rearrangement links TRBV18 to TRBJ2-3; D is unresolved. This CDR3 comprises 13 residues. Germline CDR1 is KGHSH and CDR2 is LQKENI. Trimming stripped 2 bases from V and 0 bases from J, with 3 bases between. The CDR3 loop reads CASSPESTDTQYF. For the CDR3, the DNA is TGTGCCAGCTCACCAGAAAGCACAGATACGCAGTATTTT.

On this clonotype itself: One base away lies a much larger clone, so this may be a sequencing read error. The V and J genes are TRBV13 and TRBJ1-5; possibly TRBD1 for D (6 bases). V was clipped by 4 bases and J by 6 bases, with 16 bases between them. The CDR3 runs to 15 residues. CDR1 and CDR2 from the germline V gene are PRHDT and FYEKMQ (reference sequence). This chain's CDR3 is CASSSPGEFGQPQHF. DNA for the CDR3: TGTGCCAGCAGCTCGCCAGGGGAGTTCGGTCAGCCCCAGCATTTT.

This clonotype was seen a handful of times. This clone may be a read error of a much larger clone one base away. V usage is TRBV29-1 and J usage is TRBJ1-1, with 8 bases that match TRBD1. The V gene's germline CDR1 is SQVTM and CDR2 ANQGSEA. The CDR3 consists of 14 residues. CDR3 sequence reads: CSVEDLPGGTEASF. CDR3 DNA: TGCAGCGTTGAGGATCTTCCAGGGGGCACTGAAGCTTCCTTT.

This clonotype showed up many times. This chain uses TRBV6-1 with TRBJ2-1, with D maybe TRBD1 (6 bases). The V end lost 1 base, the J end lost 10 bases, and 11 bases lay between the germline ends. The V gene's germline CDR1 is MNHNS and CDR2 SASEGT. The CDR3 sequence is 13 residues long. The CDR3 loop is CASSEDRAEEQFF. CDR3 sequence (DNA): TGTGCCAGCAGTGAAGACAGGGCTGAAGAGCAGTTCTTC.

In this sample, this clonotype turned up a few times. This chain uses TRBV19 with TRBJ2-3; perhaps TRBD2 as D (6 bases). CDR1 is LNHDA, CDR2 SQIVND, per germline (reference sequence). The CDR3 has 15 amino acids. V was shortened by 6 bases and J by 1 base, with 14 bases between the two germline ends. The CDR3 here is CASRALAERTDTQYF. In DNA, the CDR3 is TGTGCCAGTAGGGCACTAGCCGAGCGCACAGATACGCAGTATTTT.

At least ten counts were recorded for this clonotype. The chain employs TRBV2 and TRBJ1-4; D perhaps matches TRBD1 (6 bases). The CDR3 totals 15 residues. Trimming left V 6 bases short and J 8 bases short, with 19 bases between. Germline CDR1 reads SNHLY; CDR2 reads FYNNEI. CDR3 residues: CASSEARGVSEKLFF. As DNA, the CDR3 is TGTGCCAGCAGCGAGGCGAGGGGGGTATCAGAAAAACTGTTTTTT.

The chain couples TRBV12-3 or TRBV12-4 to TRBJ1-1; 9 bases are shared with TRBD1. This CDR3 has 11 residues. Germline trimming cut 5 bases from V and 11 bases from J; bases unmatched to any gene: 3. CDR3: CASSGDRDAFF. CDR3 nucleotides: TGTGCCAGCAGTGGGGACAGGGATGCTTTCTTT.

This clonotype was recorded many times. The V gene is TRBV12-5, the J gene TRBJ2-1; D is unclear. Trimming stripped 0 bases from V and 8 bases from J, with 8 bases between. CDR3 size: 13 residues. Germline CDR1 LGHNT, CDR2 FRNRAP. This CDR3 reads CASGLVTGHEQFF. The CDR3 nucleotides read TGTGCTAGTGGTTTGGTAACGGGCCATGAGCAGTTCTTC.

This clonotype was recorded many times. The V call is TRBV9, the J call TRBJ2-3; perhaps TRBD2 as D (6 bases). The CDR3 is 15 residues long. The V gene's germline CDR1 is SGDLS and CDR2 YYNGEE. V dropped 2 bases and J dropped 6 bases, with 16 bases sitting between them. The CDR3 nucleotides read TGTGCCAGCAGCGTTTCCGGGGGAGTGATGGATACGCAGTATTTT. Amino acid sequence: CASSVSGGVMDTQYF. The full variable domain, completed using reference TRBV9 and TRBJ2-3, is DSGVTQTPKHLITATGQRVTLRCSPRSGDLSVYWYQQSLDQGLQFLIQYYNGEERAKGNILERFSAQQFPDLHSELNLSSLELGDSALYFCASSVSGGVMDTQYFGPGTRLTVL.

In its sample, this clonotype was seen many times. This chain joins TRBV5-6 and TRBJ2-1, with unresolved D. Germline values: CDR1 SGHDT, CDR2 YYEEEE. Trimming stripped 4 bases from V and 4 bases from J, with 9 bases between. The CDR3 loop spans 13 amino acids. CDR3 protein: CASSPALYNEQFF. Written as DNA, the CDR3 is TGTGCCAGCAGCCCAGCGCTGTACAATGAGCAGTTCTTC.

This clonotype was seen many times. The CDR3 protein is CASSVDEGQPQHF. The CDR3 DNA is TGTGCCAGCAGCGTAGACGAGGGTCAGCCCCAGCATTTT. The chain links TRBV9 to TRBJ1-5; D is unclear. CDR3 size: 13 residues. The ends were cut back, 0 bases at V and 6 bases at J, with 7 bases in the middle. CDR1 SGDLS and CDR2 YYNGEE come from the germline V gene.

At least ten counts were recorded for this clonotype. The V gene is TRBV20-1, the J gene TRBJ1-6; D is unclear. The CDR3 loop spans 8 amino acids. Germline assignment: CDR1 DFQATT and CDR2 SNEGSKA (reference sequence). Trimming left V 8 bases short and J 7 bases short, with 0 bases between. Here the CDR3 reads CSNSPLHF. The CDR3 nucleotides read TGCAGTAATTCACCCCTCCACTTT.

The V gene is TRBV7-2, the J gene TRBJ2-7; maybe TRBD2 (6 bases). The CDR3 is made up of 15 amino acids. The V end was cut by 2 bases, the J end by 5 bases, with 16 bases between. Germline assignment: CDR1 SGHTA and CDR2 FQGNSA. The CDR3 spells CASSLRGGDFDEQYF. CDR3 in DNA: TGTGCCAGCAGCTTACGCGGAGGGGATTTTGACGAGCAGTACTTC.

This clonotype has at least ten counts. The chain employs TRBV20-1 and TRBJ2-1; the D gene is possibly TRBD2 (5 bases). The CDR3 consists of 14 residues. Per germline, CDR1 DFQATT and CDR2 SNEGSKA (reference sequence). V was cut by 2 bases and J by 7 bases, with 15 bases left in between. The CDR3 nucleotides read TGCAGTGCTAGAATAGACTACTCGGGGAATGAGCAGTTCTTC. It codes for CSARIDYSGNEQFF.

The J gene is TRBJ1-1, the V gene TRBV5-1; tentatively, D is TRBD1 (6 bases). The germline V gene encodes CDR1 SGHRS and CDR2 YFSETQ. The germline V and J ends were trimmed by 6 bases and 1 base, with 13 bases remaining between them. CDR3 length: 14 amino acids. CDR3 bases: TGCGCCAGCAATTCCGGGACATCGAACACTGAAGCTTTCTTT. The encoded protein is CASNSGTSNTEAFF.

This clonotype was detected ten times or more. The chain carries TRBV6-5 and TRBJ1-3; TRBD1 aligns across 10 bases. Germline loops: CDR1 MNHEY, CDR2 SVGAGI. This CDR3 has 19 amino acids. V trimming: 1 base; J trimming: 2 bases; junction bases outside the gene matches: 11. This chain's CDR3 is CASSYFALGTGAAGNTIYF. CDR3 nucleotides: TGTGCCAGCAGTTACTTCGCTTTGGGGACAGGGGCTGCTGGAAACACCATATATTTT.

At least ten counts were recorded for this clonotype. J is TRBJ1-1 and V is TRBV6-1; D not certain. Trimming removed 2 bases from V and 3 bases from J, with 10 bases in between. The CDR3 runs to 14 residues. Germline CDR1 reads MNHNS; CDR2 reads SASEGT. The CDR3 nucleotides are TGTGCCAGCAGTGAACTCGGTCAGGACACTGAAGCTTTCTTT. Amino acid sequence: CASSELGQDTEAFF.

The J gene is TRBJ2-3, the V gene TRBV20-1, with unresolved D. Per the germline V gene, CDR1 is DFQATT and CDR2 is SNEGSKA (reference sequence). Trimming stripped 5 bases from V and 5 bases from J, with 8 bases between. The CDR3 extends over 11 amino acids. The CDR3 nucleotides read TGCAGTGCTGGCTACCTAGATACGCAGTATTTT. Encoded protein: CSAGYLDTQYF.

This clonotype was counted ten times or more. The CDR3 loop reads CASSPSARPGAFF. The DNA of the CDR3 is TGTGCCAGCTCACCTTCCGCCAGGCCGGGAGCTTTCTTT. The V gene is TRBV18, the J gene TRBJ1-1, with D hard to call. V was clipped by 3 bases and J by 10 bases, with 15 bases between them. The V gene's germline CDR1 is KGHSH and CDR2 LQKENI. The CDR3 extends over 13 amino acids.

This clonotype has ten or more counts. The chain joins TRBV29-1 to TRBJ2-1, with D maybe TRBD2 (5 bases). Between the trimmed V and J ends, which lost 7 bases and 8 bases, there was a span of 18 bases. This CDR3 spans 13 amino acids. Germline assignment: CDR1 SQVTM and CDR2 ANQGSEA. CDR3 in amino acids: CSAQITRSDEQFF. CDR3 sequence (DNA): TGCAGCGCCCAAATTACTAGAAGCGATGAGCAGTTCTTC.